Listed below are T cell receptor beta chains from one sample, sequenced in a study of shared clonotypes between healthy human individuals. Produced via immunoSEQ multiplex PCR; TCRdb's table is partial and in-frame only. The table has roughly 1,600,000 clones, around 98.5% seen once; the top ten hold about 0.34%. The specimen was naive CD4+ T cells sorted from blood. These receptors were collected from a man aged 25 to 40 in good health. The CDR3 runs from the conserved cysteine through the conserved F or W. Fields, in order: clone size, J gene, V gene, D gene, CDR3 protein, CDR3 DNA. D genes are given only for firm matches. Size is stated for part of the rows, as once, few or many counts, or as a class when the clone is expanded.

.	TRBJ2-3	TRBV5-1	TRBD2	CASSLGLAVSTDTQYF	TGCGCCAGCAGCTTGGGACTAGCGGTTAGCACAGATACGCAGTATTTT
.	TRBJ2-1	TRBV5-1	TRBD2	CASSLSGLAYNEQFF	TGCGCCAGCAGCTTGTCGGGACTAGCTTACAATGAGCAGTTCTTC
.	TRBJ1-5	TRBV18	TRBD1	CASSPLPGQGGLGQPQHF	TGTGCCAGCTCACCATTACCGGGACAGGGGGGCCTCGGTCAGCCCCAGCATTTT
once	TRBJ1-5	TRBV5-1	TRBD1	CASSPDRMDNQPQHF	TGCGCCAGCAGCCCGGACAGGATGGACAATCAGCCCCAGCATTTT
once	TRBJ2-7	TRBV28	.	CASTPGTYSSYEQYF	TGTGCCAGCACCCCAGGGACCTATAGCTCCTACGAGCAGTACTTC
.	TRBJ2-1	TRBV11-2	TRBD2	CASSFYVEAGGPKEQFF	TGTGCCAGCAGCTTTTACGTCGAAGCGGGAGGGCCCAAGGAGCAGTTCTTC
.	TRBJ2-7	TRBV2	.	CASSDRRNSYEQYF	TGTGCCAGCAGTGACCGGAGGAACTCCTACGAGCAGTACTTC
.	TRBJ2-3	TRBV28	TRBD2	CASSRGTSGTDTQYF	TGTGCCAGCAGTCGGGGGACTAGCGGCACAGATACGCAGTATTTT
.	TRBJ2-1	TRBV7-9	TRBD1	CASSTVSGTGNMNEQFF	TGTGCCAGCAGCACCGTTTCCGGGACAGGGAATATGAATGAGCAGTTCTTC
.	TRBJ1-4	TRBV6-5	.	CASSYSIFSAKLFF	TGTGCCAGCAGTTACTCGATCTTTTCAGCTAAACTGTTTTTT
.	TRBJ2-1	TRBV29-1	TRBD2	CSGGLAGVSHNEQFF	TGCAGCGGGGGACTAGCGGGAGTTTCCCACAATGAGCAGTTCTTC
.	TRBJ2-5	TRBV2	.	CASSEGGRETQYF	TGTGCCAGCAGTGAAGGGGGCCGAGAGACCCAGTACTTC
.	TRBJ2-2	TRBV5-8	TRBD2	CASSLLLAANTGELFF	TGTGCCAGCAGCTTGTTGCTAGCGGCAAACACCGGGGAGCTGTTTTTT
.	TRBJ2-3	TRBV6-5	.	CASSYYARTDTQYF	TGTGCCAGCAGTTACTACGCCCGCACAGATACGCAGTATTTT
.	TRBJ2-7	TRBV5-1	TRBD1	CASSPPGQVYEQYF	TGCGCCAGCAGCCCACCGGGACAGGTCTACGAGCAGTACTTC
.	TRBJ2-1	TRBV29-1	TRBD1	CSVNRGPSYNEQFF	TGCAGCGTAAACAGGGGCCCCTCCTACAATGAGCAGTTCTTC
.	TRBJ2-7	TRBV7-2	.	CASSDRGSSSYEQYF	TGTGCCAGCAGCGATCGGGGTTCTAGCTCCTACGAGCAGTACTTC
.	TRBJ2-5	TRBV5-4	TRBD1	CASRSAKGAGQETQYF	TGTGCCAGCAGGTCTGCCAAGGGGGCAGGGCAAGAGACCCAGTACTTC
.	TRBJ1-2	TRBV15	.	CATSRDLGGPYGYTF	TGTGCCACCAGCAGAGATCTTGGAGGTCCCTATGGCTACACCTTC
.	TRBJ2-3	TRBV5-6	TRBD2	CASYLAGSGVTDTQYF	TGTGCCAGCTACTTAGCGGGTAGCGGCGTCACAGATACGCAGTATTTT
.	TRBJ2-7	TRBV5-4	.	CASSLGPQDSYEQYF	TGTGCCAGCAGCTTGGGACCACAGGACTCCTACGAGCAGTACTTC
.	TRBJ1-2	TRBV9	.	CASSVAVVGLGRGYTF	TGTGCCAGCAGCGTAGCCGTCGTGGGTTTGGGTCGTGGCTACACCTTC
once	TRBJ2-7	TRBV28	.	CASSFGRRDYSYEQYF	TGTGCCAGCAGTTTTGGTCGCCGAGACTACTCCTACGAGCAGTACTTC
.	TRBJ2-1	TRBV5-1	.	CASSLRGGGNNEQFF	TGCGCCAGCAGCTTGCGGGGCGGCGGGAACAATGAGCAGTTCTTC
many	TRBJ2-2	TRBV5-4	.	CASSPEHSGELFF	TGTGCCAGCAGCCCCGAGCATTCCGGGGAGCTGTTTTTT
once	TRBJ2-3	TRBV9	TRBD1	CASSARGYSDTQYF	TGTGCCAGCAGCGCCAGGGGGTACTCCGATACGCAGTATTTT
.	TRBJ2-5	TRBV5-1	TRBD1	CASSPSWDSQETQYF	TGCGCCAGCAGTCCGTCCTGGGACAGCCAAGAGACCCAGTACTTC
.	TRBJ2-3	TRBV1	.	CTSSLRRSGREDTQYF	TGCACCAGCAGCCTAAGGAGGTCAGGGAGGGAAGATACGCAGTATTTT
.	TRBJ2-7	TRBV7-2	TRBD2	CASSLASGRYYEQYF	TGTGCCAGCAGCTTAGCCAGCGGGAGGTACTACGAGCAGTACTTC
once	TRBJ2-7	TRBV6-1	.	CASSEAGSRGYEQYF	TGTGCCAGCAGTGAAGCGGGCAGCAGGGGTTACGAGCAGTACTTC
.	TRBJ2-1	TRBV9	TRBD2	CASSFGLAAYNEQFF	TGTGCCAGCAGCTTCGGACTAGCGGCATACAATGAGCAGTTCTTC
.	TRBJ2-7	TRBV10-3	.	CAISESVGPYEQYF	TGTGCCATCAGTGAGTCCGTGGGACCTTACGAGCAGTACTTC
.	TRBJ1-2	TRBV7-2	.	CASSQTLSVNYGYTF	TGTGCCAGCAGCCAGACTCTTTCAGTTAACTATGGCTACACCTTC
.	TRBJ2-1	TRBV18	TRBD2	CASSPLLAGEAEQFF	TGTGCCAGCTCACCACTCCTAGCGGGAGAGGCTGAGCAGTTCTTC
.	TRBJ2-5	TRBV15	.	CATSRDPQETQYF	TGTGCCACCAGCAGAGATCCGCAAGAGACCCAGTACTTC
.	TRBJ2-6	TRBV29-1	.	CSVGDSSSGANVLTF	TGCAGCGTCGGTGACAGTAGCTCTGGGGCCAACGTCCTGACTTTC
.	TRBJ1-2	TRBV15	TRBD1	CATRKEQGISYGYTF	TGTGCCACCAGAAAAGAACAGGGGATCAGCTATGGCTACACCTTC
.	TRBJ2-5	TRBV7-9	.	CASSSAVYQETQYF	TGTGCCAGCAGCTCCGCGGTCTACCAAGAGACCCAGTACTTC
.	TRBJ2-1	TRBV2	TRBD2	CASSGRLALYNEQFF	TGTGCCAGCAGTGGCCGACTAGCTCTCTACAATGAGCAGTTCTTC
.	TRBJ2-2	TRBV6-6	.	CASSYSTNGDTGELFF	TGTGCCAGCAGTTACTCGACCAATGGAGACACCGGGGAGCTGTTTTTT
.	TRBJ1-1	TRBV5-1	TRBD1	CASSPTPGGRTEAFF	TGCGCCAGCAGCCCAACCCCAGGGGGCCGGACTGAAGCTTTCTTT
once	TRBJ2-1	TRBV9	.	CASSVVAASYNEQFF	TGTGCCAGCAGCGTAGTGGCGGCCTCCTACAATGAGCAGTTCTTC
.	TRBJ2-7	TRBV5-8	.	CASSLGQVLIRTYEQYF	TGTGCCAGCAGCTTGGGACAGGTCTTAATCAGGACCTACGAGCAGTACTTC
.	TRBJ2-5	TRBV14	TRBD2	CASSQSSKGLTLAETQYF	TGTGCCAGCAGCCAATCTTCCAAGGGACTAACACTAGCGGAGACCCAGTACTTC
.	TRBJ2-5	TRBV7-9	TRBD2	CASSFGTSGQETQYF	TGTGCCAGCAGCTTCGGGACTAGCGGTCAAGAGACCCAGTACTTC
.	TRBJ2-3	TRBV11-2	.	CASSLGGGTDTQYF	TGTGCCAGCAGCTTAGGAGGGGGCACAGATACGCAGTATTTT
once	TRBJ2-1	TRBV9	TRBD2	CASSDRGRGLAFGEQFF	TGTGCCAGCAGCGATCGGGGGAGGGGACTAGCCTTCGGTGAGCAGTTCTTC
.	TRBJ2-7	TRBV19	.	CASIRDEQYF	TGTGCCAGTATTCGCGACGAGCAGTACTTC
.	TRBJ1-5	TRBV4-3	TRBD1	CASSQVVAGGRNQPQHF	TGCGCCAGCAGCCAAGTTGTCGCAGGGGGCCGGAATCAGCCCCAGCATTTT
.	TRBJ2-7	TRBV10-1	.	CASSESTGPYEQYF	TGCGCCAGCAGTGAGTCGACAGGTCCCTACGAGCAGTACTTC
.	TRBJ2-5	TRBV29-1	TRBD1	CSVDTGGRETQYF	TGCAGCGTTGATACAGGGGGGAGGGAGACCCAGTACTTC
.	TRBJ2-7	TRBV30	.	CACIRGLEQYF	TGTGCCTGCATTAGGGGACTCGAGCAGTACTTC
.	TRBJ2-7	TRBV5-6	.	CASSRVLTYEQYF	TGTGCCAGCAGCAGAGTTCTAACCTACGAGCAGTACTTC
.	TRBJ1-2	TRBV14	.	CASSYLQNYGYTF	TGTGCCAGCAGCTACTTGCAGAACTATGGCTACACCTTC
.	TRBJ2-3	TRBV5-1	.	CASSVRHTDTQYF	TGCGCCAGCAGCGTCAGACACACAGATACGCAGTATTTT
.	TRBJ2-5	TRBV5-1	.	CASRGADTGTQYF	TGCGCCAGCCGGGGGGCCGATACGGGGACCCAGTACTTC
.	TRBJ2-7	TRBV5-6	.	CASSHVVQVGYEQYF	TGTGCCAGCAGCCATGTGGTACAGGTGGGTTACGAGCAGTACTTC
.	TRBJ2-1	TRBV7-8	TRBD2	CASSPGLAGGNEQFF	TGTGCCAGCAGCCCAGGACTAGCGGGAGGTAATGAGCAGTTCTTC
.	TRBJ2-7	TRBV2	TRBD2	CASKTRTSPGLAGGSYEQYF	TGTGCCAGCAAAACCCGAACGAGCCCGGGACTAGCGGGAGGTTCGTACGAGCAGTACTTC
.	TRBJ2-1	TRBV29-1	.	CSVVRLTRGRNEQFF	TGCAGCGTTGTTCGCCTGACTAGAGGTCGAAATGAGCAGTTCTTC